Shown below are 5 T cell receptor beta chains from a single sample sequenced in a study of cytotoxic CD8 clonotypes in ibrutinib-treated CLL. Sequencing was performed with immunoSEQ multiplex PCR; in TCRdb, only in-frame clones are kept and a portion is missing. The table has about 18,000 clones, around 80% seen once. The source material was PBMCs, sampled before ibrutinib treatment. These receptors were obtained from a human donor with chronic lymphocytic leukemia.

This rearrangement joins TRBV25-1 to TRBJ1-3; no firm D call. V lost 1 base to trimming and J lost 0 bases, with 7 bases between them. Germline loops: CDR1 MGHDK, CDR2 SYGVNS. This CDR3 comprises 15 residues. CDR3 in amino acids: CASSEWFHSGNTIYF. The CDR3 bases are TGTGCCAGCAGTGAATGGTTTCACTCTGGAAACACCATATATTTT.

The V call is TRBV11-3, the J call TRBJ2-2; a possible D gene is TRBD2 (6 bases). This CDR3 region has 16 residues. V gave up 4 bases and J gave up 4 bases, with 16 bases separating them. Germline CDR1 and CDR2: SGHNT and YENEEA. CDR3 sequence reads: CASSSTAGKFTGELFF. In DNA form, the CDR3 reads TGTGCCAGCAGCTCAACGGCGGGAAAGTTCACCGGGGAGCTGTTTTTT.

V gene TRBV6-5 combines with J gene TRBJ1-2, with 7 bases fitting TRBD1. From germline, CDR1 is MNHEY and CDR2 SVGAGI. The CDR3 loop spans 15 amino acids. Trimming at V came to 0 bases and at J to 7 bases, leaving 8 bases not matched to a gene. CDR3 in amino acids: CASSYSQTGFVGYTF. DNA for the CDR3: TGTGCCAGCAGTTACTCCCAGACAGGGTTTGTTGGCTACACCTTC.

This rearrangement joins TRBV2 to TRBJ2-3; 9 bases are a match to TRBD2. CDR3 size: 16 residues. The J segment lost 0 bases and the V segment lost 9 bases, leaving 10 bases of the junction unmatched. The germline gives CDR1 SNHLY, CDR2 FYNNEI. CDR3 sequence: CARSSGSAGSTDTQYF. CDR3 bases: TGTGCCAGAAGTAGCGGGAGCGCTGGGAGCACAGATACGCAGTATTTT.

The V call is TRBV28, the J call TRBJ2-7, with TRBD2 identical over 7 bases. This CDR3 contains 15 residues. Germline CDR1 and CDR2: MDHEN and SYDVKM. V lost 5 bases to trimming and J lost 2 bases; unmatched junction nucleotides: 9. The CDR3 DNA reads as TGTGCCAGCAGTCCCACCGGAGCGGGGCCCTACGAGCAGTACTTC. This codes for CASSPTGAGPYEQYF.